The sequence of this T cell receptor (beta chain) was determined in a study of technical replicates of blood from several donors. Trimming pared 3 bases from V and 4 bases from J, leaving 12 bases between. Germline V gene data show CDR1 as SGHTA and CDR2 as FQGTGA. There are 14 residues in the CDR3. The method was immunoSEQ multiplex PCR; TCRdb's version includes in-frame clones alone and lacks a portion of them. The sample contains over 55,000 clones, 70% to 90% of which appear only once. This receptor was taken from a human donor in good health. Some clones in this sample may be carry-over from other donors' samples. V and J are TRBV7-3 and TRBJ1-2; D ambiguous. Sequenced material: PBMCs. CDR3 residues: CASSFARGGYGYTF. DNA for the CDR3: TGTGCCAGCAGCTTCGCACGCGGCGGCTATGGCTACACCTTC.